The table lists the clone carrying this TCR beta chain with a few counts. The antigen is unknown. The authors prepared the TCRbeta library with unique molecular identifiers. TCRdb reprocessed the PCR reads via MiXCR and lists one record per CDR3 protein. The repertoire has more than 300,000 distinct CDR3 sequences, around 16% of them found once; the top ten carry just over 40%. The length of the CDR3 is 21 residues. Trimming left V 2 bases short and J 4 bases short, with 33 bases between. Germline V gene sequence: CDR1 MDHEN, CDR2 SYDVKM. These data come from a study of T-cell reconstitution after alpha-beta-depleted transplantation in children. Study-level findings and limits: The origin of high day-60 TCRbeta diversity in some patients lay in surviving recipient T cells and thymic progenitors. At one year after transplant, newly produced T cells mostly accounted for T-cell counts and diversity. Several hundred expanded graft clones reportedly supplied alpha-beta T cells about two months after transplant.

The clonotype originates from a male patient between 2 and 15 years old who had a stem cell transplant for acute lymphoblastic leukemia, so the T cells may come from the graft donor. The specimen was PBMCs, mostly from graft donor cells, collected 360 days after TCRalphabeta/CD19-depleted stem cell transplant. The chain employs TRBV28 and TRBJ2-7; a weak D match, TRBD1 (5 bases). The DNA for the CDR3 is TGTGCCAGCAGTTTAATCCCCCGAAAACTGGGGCCTACCCAGAATATATACGAGCAGTACTTC. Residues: CASSLIPRKLGPTQNIYEQYF.